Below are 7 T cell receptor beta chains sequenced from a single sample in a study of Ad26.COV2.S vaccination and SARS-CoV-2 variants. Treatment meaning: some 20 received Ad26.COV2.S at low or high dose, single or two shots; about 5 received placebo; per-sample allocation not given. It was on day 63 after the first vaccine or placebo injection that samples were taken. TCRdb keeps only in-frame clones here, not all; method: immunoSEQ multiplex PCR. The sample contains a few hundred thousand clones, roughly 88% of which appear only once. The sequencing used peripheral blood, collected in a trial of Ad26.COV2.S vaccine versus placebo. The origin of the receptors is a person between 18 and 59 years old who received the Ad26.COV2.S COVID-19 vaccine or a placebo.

The CDR3 bases are TGTGCCAGCAGTTCCGGGGGACAGCCGAACACCGGGGAGCTGTTTTTT. Translated: CASSSGGQPNTGELFF. V is TRBV28 and J is TRBJ2-2; D is possibly TRBD1 (7 bases). Trimming took off 4 bases at V and 0 bases at J, with 12 bases between the two ends. The CDR3 totals 16 residues. Germline CDR1 MDHEN, CDR2 SYDVKM. Looking up the rest from reference TRBV28 and TRBJ2-2 gives the full variable domain: DVKVTQSSRYLVKRTGEKVFLECVQDMDHENMFWYRQDPGLGLRLIYFSYDVKMKEKGDIPEGYSVSREKKERFSLILESASTNQTSMYLCASSSGGQPNTGELFFGEGSRLTVL.

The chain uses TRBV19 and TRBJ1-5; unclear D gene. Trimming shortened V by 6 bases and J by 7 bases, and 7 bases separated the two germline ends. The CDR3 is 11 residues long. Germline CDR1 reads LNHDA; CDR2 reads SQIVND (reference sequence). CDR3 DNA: TGTGCCAGTAGCCTGGGGCAGCCCCAGCATTTT. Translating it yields CASSLGQPQHF.

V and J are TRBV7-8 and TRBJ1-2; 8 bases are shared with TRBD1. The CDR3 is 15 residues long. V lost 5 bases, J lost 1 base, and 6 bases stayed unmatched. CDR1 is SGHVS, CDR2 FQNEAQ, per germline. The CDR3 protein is CASSAQGAVNYGYTF. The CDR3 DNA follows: TGTGCCAGCAGCGCTCAGGGGGCGGTTAACTATGGCTACACCTTC.

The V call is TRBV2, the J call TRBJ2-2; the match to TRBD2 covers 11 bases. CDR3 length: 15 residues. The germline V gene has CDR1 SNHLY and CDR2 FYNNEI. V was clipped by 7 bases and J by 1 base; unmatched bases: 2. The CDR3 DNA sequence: TGTGCCAGCAAGGGACTAGCGGAGAACACCGGGGAGCTGTTTTTT. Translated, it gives CASKGLAENTGELFF.

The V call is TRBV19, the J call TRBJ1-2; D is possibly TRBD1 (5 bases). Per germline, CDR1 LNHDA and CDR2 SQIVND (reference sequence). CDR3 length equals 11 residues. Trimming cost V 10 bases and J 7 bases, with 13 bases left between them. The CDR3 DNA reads TGTGCCACCCTGGCCGGGGGTGGCTACACCTTC. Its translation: CATLAGGGYTF.

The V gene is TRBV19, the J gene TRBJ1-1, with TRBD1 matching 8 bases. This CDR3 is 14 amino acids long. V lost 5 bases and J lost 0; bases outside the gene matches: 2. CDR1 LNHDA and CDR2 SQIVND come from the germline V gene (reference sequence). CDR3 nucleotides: TGTGCCAGTAGTTGGACAGGGCTGAACACTGAAGCTTTCTTT. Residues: CASSWTGLNTEAFF. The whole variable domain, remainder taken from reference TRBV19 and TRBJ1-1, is DGGITQSPKYLFRKEGQNVTLSCEQNLNHDAMYWYRQDPGQGLRLIYYSQIVNDFQKGDIAEGYSVSREKKESFPLTVTSAQKNPTAFYLCASSWTGLNTEAFFGQGTRLTVV.

Here the CDR3 DNA reads TGTGCCGTCCGGGGGCAGGGGTTCTACAATGAGCAGTTCTTC. As protein: CAVRGQGFYNEQFF. The gene calls are TRBV19 and TRBJ2-1; D possibly uses TRBD1 or TRBD2 (6 bases each). The germline V and J ends were trimmed by 11 bases and 3 bases, with 17 bases remaining between them. Per the germline V gene, CDR1 is LNHDA and CDR2 is SQIVND (reference sequence). The CDR3 spans 14 residues. Complete variable domain (other parts from reference TRBV19 and TRBJ2-1): DGGITQSPKYLFRKEGQNVTLSCEQNLNHDAMYWYRQDPGQGLRLIYYSQIVNDFQKGDIAEGYSVSREKKESFPLTVTSAQKNPTAFYLCAVRGQGFYNEQFFGPGTRLTVL.